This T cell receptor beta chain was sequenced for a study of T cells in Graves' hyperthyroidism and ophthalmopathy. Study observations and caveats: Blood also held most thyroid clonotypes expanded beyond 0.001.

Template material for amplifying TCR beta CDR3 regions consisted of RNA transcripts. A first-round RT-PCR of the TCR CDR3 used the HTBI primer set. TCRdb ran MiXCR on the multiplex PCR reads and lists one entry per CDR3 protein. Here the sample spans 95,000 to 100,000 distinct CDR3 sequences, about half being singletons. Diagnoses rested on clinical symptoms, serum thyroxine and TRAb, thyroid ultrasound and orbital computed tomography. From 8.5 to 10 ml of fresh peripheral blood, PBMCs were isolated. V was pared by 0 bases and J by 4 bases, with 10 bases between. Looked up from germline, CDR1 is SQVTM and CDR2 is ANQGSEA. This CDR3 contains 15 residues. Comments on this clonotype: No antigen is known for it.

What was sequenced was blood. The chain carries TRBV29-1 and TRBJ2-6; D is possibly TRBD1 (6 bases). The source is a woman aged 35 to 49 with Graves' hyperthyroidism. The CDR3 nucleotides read TGCAGCGTTGAAGATTGGGGGCCGGGGGCCAACGTCCTGACTTTC. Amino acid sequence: CSVEDWGPGANVLTF.